A single sample is the source of the 18 T cell receptor beta chains below, sequenced in a study of blood T cell repertoires in COVID-19 (dated by TCRdb to 2019 to 2021). The protocol used for the library was the immunoSEQ multiplex PCR assay. What TCRdb holds here is the immuneACCESS table cut down to in-frame rearrangements. Part of the clones is not present; checked against another copy, under half of the missing clones reflect an unresolved V gene, and the others are unexplained. This sample has 430,000 or so clones in its table, and roughly 84% of those were observed once. Approximately 1.5% of the sample lies in the top ten. Sequenced material: PBMCs or T cells enriched from blood (not recorded which). The receptors come from a woman aged 18-29 years who had been exposed to COVID-19.

The chain is built from TRBV3-1 (or the pseudogene TRBV3-2) and TRBJ2-5; the match to TRBD2 covers 9 bases. In germline, CDR1 is LGHDT, CDR2 YNNKEL (reference sequence). V dropped 2 bases and J dropped 5; count of bases not matched to a gene: 9. The CDR3 is 16 residues long. CDR3 amino acids: CASSQLPSGVAETQYF. For the CDR3, the DNA is TGTGCCAGCAGCCAACTTCCTAGCGGGGTGGCGGAGACCCAGTACTTC.

The chain carries TRBV7-2 and TRBJ1-2; D is perhaps TRBD1 (6 bases). The ends were cut back, 2 bases at V and 1 base at J, with 11 bases in the middle. CDR1 is SGHTA and CDR2 is FQGNSA in the germline V gene. The CDR3 runs 15 residues. CDR3 protein: CASSLTGTINYGYTF. CDR3 nucleotides: TGTGCCAGCAGCTTAACAGGGACCATTAACTATGGCTACACCTTC.

The chain combines TRBV4-3 with TRBJ2-6; maybe TRBD1 (5 bases). The CDR3 is made up of 18 amino acids. Trimming shortened V by 1 base and J by 2 bases, and 15 bases separated the two germline ends. CDR1 and CDR2 from the germline V gene are LGHNA and YSLEER. The CDR3 loop reads CASSQVWTRETGANVLTF. CDR3 coding DNA: TGCGCCAGCAGCCAAGTCTGGACAAGGGAAACTGGGGCCAACGTCCTGACTTTC.

The V gene is TRBV11-3, the J gene TRBJ2-1, with 10 positions matching TRBD2. CDR3 length: 20 residues. CDR1 is SGHNT and CDR2 is YENEEA in the germline V gene. The junction had 22 bases not matched to a gene; V was cut back by 4 bases and J by 7 bases. CDR3 coding DNA: TGTGCCAGCAGCTCAAGGGGTGGGGACGTCGGGACTAGCGTTCAAAATGAGCAGTTCTTC. It is translated as CASSSRGGDVGTSVQNEQFF.

This chain links TRBV7-6 with TRBJ2-1; 8 bases fit TRBD1. In germline, CDR1 is SGHVS, CDR2 FNYEAQ. Trimming at V came to 11 bases and at J to 3 bases, leaving 6 bases not matched to a gene. The CDR3 is 13 residues long. CDR3: CASQGALYNEQFF. CDR3 in DNA: TGTGCCTCCCAGGGGGCGCTCTACAATGAGCAGTTCTTC.

There are a few counts of this clone. V and J are TRBV4-2 and TRBJ1-1; D is unresolved. CDR3 length: 14 amino acids. Germline loops: CDR1 LGHNA, CDR2 YNFKEQ. The V end was cut by 0 bases, the J end by 8 bases, with 13 bases between. The CDR3, as DNA: TGTGCCAGCAGCCAAGATGTGTCTACGACAGAAGCTTTCTTT. This translates into CASSQDVSTTEAFF.

The chain carries TRBV15 and TRBJ1-5; D is possibly TRBD1 (5 bases). Germline V gene lookup returns CDR1 LNHNV and CDR2 YYDKDF (reference sequence). V was trimmed by 1 base and J by 0 bases, leaving 7 bases between them. The CDR3 covers 15 residues. The CDR3 DNA is TGTGCCACCAGCAGAGTGGGACTTAGCAATCAGCCCCAGCATTTT. Its protein product is CATSRVGLSNQPQHF.

The gene calls are TRBV4-1 and TRBJ2-7; 7 positions agree with TRBD2. With V trimmed by 0 bases and J by 1 base, 3 bases remained unmatched. Looked up from germline, CDR1 is MGHRA and CDR2 is YSYEKL. This CDR3 contains 15 residues. In DNA, the CDR3 is TGCGCCAGCAGCCAAGAATCTAGCGGATCCTACGAGCAGTACTTC. Its translation is CASSQESSGSYEQYF.

The chain joins TRBV24-1 to TRBJ2-2, with D tentatively TRBD2 (6 bases). In germline, CDR1 is KGHDR, CDR2 SFDVKD. The V gene lost 4 bases and the J gene lost 2 bases, with 13 bases spanning the gap. The CDR3 has 16 amino acids. CDR3: CATSERGTVNTGELFF. CDR3 nucleotides: TGTGCCACCAGTGAACGGGGGACGGTTAACACCGGGGAGCTGTTTTTT.

The chain joins TRBV2 to TRBJ1-2; D perhaps matches TRBD1 (5 bases). V was shortened by 6 bases and J by 6 bases, with 11 bases between the two germline ends. CDR1 is SNHLY, CDR2 FYNNEI, per germline. The length of the CDR3 is 12 residues. CDR3 DNA sequence: TGTGCCAGCAGCCGACAGCCCCATGGCTACACCTTC. Protein sequence: CASSRQPHGYTF.

The CDR3 sequence: CASSQVGSREQYF. The CDR3, as DNA: TGTGCCAGCAGCCAGGTTGGTTCGCGAGAGCAGTACTTC. The genes are TRBV7-2 and TRBJ2-7, with D unresolved. The germline V gene encodes CDR1 SGHTA and CDR2 FQGNSA. The CDR3 loop spans 13 amino acids. The ends were cut back, 5 bases at V and 7 bases at J, with 15 bases in the middle.

This chain connects TRBV5-1 to TRBJ1-1; no definite D call. This CDR3 contains 14 residues. Per the germline V gene, CDR1 is SGHRS and CDR2 is YFSETQ. Deletions cut 2 bases from V and 2 bases from J, with 10 bases between. CDR3 protein: CASSFREVNTEAFF. CDR3 bases: TGCGCCAGCAGCTTCCGGGAAGTAAACACTGAAGCTTTCTTT.

The DNA for the CDR3 is TGTGCCAGCAGCTGGGACAGGGGGTACTCCTACGAGCAGTACTTC. Protein sequence: CASSWDRGYSYEQYF. V and J are TRBV28 and TRBJ2-7; 11 positions match TRBD1. The ends lost 6 bases at V and 0 bases at J; junction bases unmatched: 4. CDR3 length equals 15 residues. The germline CDR1 and CDR2 sequences are MDHEN and SYDVKM. The entire variable domain, with the rest obtained from reference TRBV28 and TRBJ2-7, is as follows: DVKVTQSSRYLVKRTGEKVFLECVQDMDHENMFWYRQDPGLGLRLIYFSYDVKMKEKGDIPEGYSVSREKKERFSLILESASTNQTSMYLCASSWDRGYSYEQYFGPGTRLTVT.

The chain recombines TRBV10-2 with TRBJ2-5; 11 bases match TRBD2. V was clipped by 10 bases and J by 5 bases; unmatched bases: 6. Germline lookup yields CDR1 WSHSY and CDR2 SAAADI. This CDR3 has 13 amino acids. CDR3: CATRLAGPETQYF. The CDR3 nucleotides are TGCGCCACTCGACTAGCGGGGCCCGAGACCCAGTACTTC.

The chain combines TRBV28 with TRBJ2-7; D gene unclear. The ends were cut back, 2 bases at V and 3 bases at J, with 8 bases in the middle. The CDR3 runs 13 residues. CDR1 MDHEN and CDR2 SYDVKM come from the germline V gene. For the CDR3, the DNA is TGTGCCAGCAGTTTAATGCGCCACTACGAGCAGTACTTC. It codes for CASSLMRHYEQYF.

V usage is TRBV28 and J usage is TRBJ1-1; D is possibly TRBD1 (6 bases). V was clipped by 2 bases and J by 5 bases, with 15 bases between them. This CDR3 contains 15 residues. CDR1 and CDR2 from the germline V gene are MDHEN and SYDVKM. CDR3 nucleotides: TGTGCCAGCAGTTTAGGTGGGGGCGCGCGGACTGAAGCTTTCTTT. Residues: CASSLGGGARTEAFF.

In this sample, this clone turned up a few times. This chain uses TRBV6-5 with TRBJ2-7; tentatively, D is TRBD1 (6 bases). This CDR3 has 15 residues. Germline V gene sequence: CDR1 MNHEY, CDR2 SVGAGI. The ends were cut back, 6 bases at V and 7 bases at J, with 22 bases in the middle. The CDR3 coding sequence is TGTGCCAGCAGCCTCCTCCTAGGGGGAGTTGGTGAGCAGTACTTC. The encoded protein is CASSLLLGGVGEQYF.

The rearrangement uses TRBV5-1 and TRBJ2-7; D unclear. This CDR3 has 17 residues. Per the germline V gene, CDR1 is SGHRS and CDR2 is YFSETQ. V lost 0 bases, J lost 0 bases, and 16 bases lay in between. DNA of the CDR3: TGCGCCAGCAGCTTGGCCGAGTCATCCGAGAACTCCTACGAGCAGTACTTC. It encodes CASSLAESSENSYEQYF. Supplemented by reference TRBV5-1 and TRBJ2-7, the full variable domain reads KAGVTQTPRYLIKTRGQQVTLSCSPISGHRSVSWYQQTPGQGLQFLFEYFSETQRNKGNFPGRFSGRQFSNSRSEMNVSTLELGDSALYLCASSLAESSENSYEQYFGPGTRLTVT.